This TCR beta chain was documented in a study of blood T cell repertoires in COVID-19. The method was immunoSEQ multiplex PCR; TCRdb's version includes in-frame clones alone and lacks a portion of them. Of about 310,000 clones in the sample, more than 75% are singletons; the top ten hold 1%. V was cut by 1 base and J by 5 bases, with 14 bases left in between. The CDR3 is 15 residues long. The receptor was derived from a man in his fifties or sixties with active or convalescent COVID-19. The V and J genes are TRBV23-1 and TRBJ2-5; TRBD1 is a possible D gene (6 bases). TRBV23-1 is identified as an open reading frame with a role that is uncertain. The sample taken for sequencing was peripheral blood. The CDR3 sequence: CASSQFTGKSETQYF. For the CDR3, the DNA is TGCGCCAGCAGTCAATTTACAGGGAAATCGGAGACCCAGTACTTC.